This T cell receptor beta chain was sequenced for a study of immune evolution from preneoplasia to lung adenocarcinoma. CDR1 and CDR2 (germline): MNHNY, SVGAGI (reference sequence). V shed 2 bases and J 5 bases; nucleotides not matched to a gene: 6. The CDR3 totals 15 residues. Patient tissue came from resections in Japan or China, 2014–2017. TCRdb's copy holds only in-frame clones and misses some; the assay was immunoSEQ multiplex PCR. The profile shows roughly 3,000 clones, 75% of them singletons. The chain carries TRBV6-6 and TRBJ2-5; 9 bases align to TRBD1. Specimen: FFPE lung adenocarcinoma in situ tissue. The receptor's source is a person between 60 and 80 years old with lung adenocarcinoma. CDR3 sequence reads: CASSYARDRVETQYF. DNA of the CDR3: TGTGCCAGCAGTTACGCAAGGGACAGGGTGGAGACCCAGTACTTC.